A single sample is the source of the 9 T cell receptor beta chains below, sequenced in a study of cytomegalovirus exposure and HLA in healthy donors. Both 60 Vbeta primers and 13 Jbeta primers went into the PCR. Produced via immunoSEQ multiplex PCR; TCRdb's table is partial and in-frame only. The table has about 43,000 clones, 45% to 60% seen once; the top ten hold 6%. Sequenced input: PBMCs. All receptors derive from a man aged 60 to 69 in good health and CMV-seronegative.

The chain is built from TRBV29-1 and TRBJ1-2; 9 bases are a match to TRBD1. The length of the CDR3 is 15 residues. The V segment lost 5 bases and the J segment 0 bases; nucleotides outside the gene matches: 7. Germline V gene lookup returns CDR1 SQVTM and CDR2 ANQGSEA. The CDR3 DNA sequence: TGCAGCGTTCAGGGACAGGGAGCATCTAACTATGGCTACACCTTC. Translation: CSVQGQGASNYGYTF.

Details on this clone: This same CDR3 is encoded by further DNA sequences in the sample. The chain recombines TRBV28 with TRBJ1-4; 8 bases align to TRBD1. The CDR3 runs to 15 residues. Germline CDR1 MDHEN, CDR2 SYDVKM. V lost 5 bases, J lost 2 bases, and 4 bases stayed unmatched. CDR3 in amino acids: CASSLQGATNEKLFF. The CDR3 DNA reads TGTGCCAGCAGTCTTCAGGGGGCGACTAATGAAAAACTGTTTTTT. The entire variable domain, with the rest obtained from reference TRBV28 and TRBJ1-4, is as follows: DVKVTQSSRYLVKRTGEKVFLECVQDMDHENMFWYRQDPGLGLRLIYFSYDVKMKEKGDIPEGYSVSREKKERFSLILESASTNQTSMYLCASSLQGATNEKLFFGSGTQLSVL.

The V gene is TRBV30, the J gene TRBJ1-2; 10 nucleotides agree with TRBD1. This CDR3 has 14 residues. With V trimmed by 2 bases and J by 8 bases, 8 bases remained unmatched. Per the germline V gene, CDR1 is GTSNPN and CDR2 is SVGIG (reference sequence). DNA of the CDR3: TGTGCCTGGAGTCGCGGGGACAGGGGCGGAGGCTACACCTTC. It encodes CAWSRGDRGGGYTF.

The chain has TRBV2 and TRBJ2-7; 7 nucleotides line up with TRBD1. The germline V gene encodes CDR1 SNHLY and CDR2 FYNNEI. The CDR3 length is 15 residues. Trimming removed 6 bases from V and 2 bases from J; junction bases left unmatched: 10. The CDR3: CASSPPGQTAYEQYF. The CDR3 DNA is TGTGCCAGCAGCCCACCGGGACAGACTGCCTACGAGCAGTACTTC.

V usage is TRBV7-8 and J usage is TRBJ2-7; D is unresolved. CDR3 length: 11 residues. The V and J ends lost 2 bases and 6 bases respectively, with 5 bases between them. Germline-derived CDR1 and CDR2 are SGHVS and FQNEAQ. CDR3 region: CASSLLSEQYF. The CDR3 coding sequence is TGTGCCAGCAGCTTATTGAGCGAGCAGTACTTC.

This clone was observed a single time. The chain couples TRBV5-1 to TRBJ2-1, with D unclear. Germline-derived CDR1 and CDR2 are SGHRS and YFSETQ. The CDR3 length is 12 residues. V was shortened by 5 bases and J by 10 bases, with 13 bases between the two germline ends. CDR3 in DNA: TGCGCCAGCAGTCGAAACCAGTACGAGCAGTTCTTC. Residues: CASSRNQYEQFF.

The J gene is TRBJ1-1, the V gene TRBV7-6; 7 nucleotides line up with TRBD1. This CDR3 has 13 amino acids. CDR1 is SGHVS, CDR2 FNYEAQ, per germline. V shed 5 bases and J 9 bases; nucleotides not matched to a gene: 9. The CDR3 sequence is CASSLHGTEKAFF. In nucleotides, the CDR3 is TGTGCCAGCAGCCTTCATGGGACAGAAAAAGCTTTCTTT. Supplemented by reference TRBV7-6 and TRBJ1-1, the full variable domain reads GAGVSQSPRYKVTKRGQDVALRCDPISGHVSLYWYRQALGQGPEFLTYFNYEAQQDKSGLPNDRFSAERPEGSISTLTIQRTEQRDSAMYRCASSLHGTEKAFFGQGTRLTVV.

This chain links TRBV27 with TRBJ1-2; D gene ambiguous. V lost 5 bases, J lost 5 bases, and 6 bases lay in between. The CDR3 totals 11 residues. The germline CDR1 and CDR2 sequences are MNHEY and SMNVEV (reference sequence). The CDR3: CASSPSYGYTF. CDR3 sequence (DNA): TGTGCCAGCAGTCCCTCGTATGGCTACACCTTC.

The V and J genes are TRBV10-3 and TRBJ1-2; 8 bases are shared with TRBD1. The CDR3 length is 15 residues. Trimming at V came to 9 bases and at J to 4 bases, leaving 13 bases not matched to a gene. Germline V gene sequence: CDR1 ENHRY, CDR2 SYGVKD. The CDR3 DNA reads TGTGCCATTTTACAGGGGGAGAACTTAGTCTATGGCTACACCTTC. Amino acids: CAILQGENLVYGYTF.